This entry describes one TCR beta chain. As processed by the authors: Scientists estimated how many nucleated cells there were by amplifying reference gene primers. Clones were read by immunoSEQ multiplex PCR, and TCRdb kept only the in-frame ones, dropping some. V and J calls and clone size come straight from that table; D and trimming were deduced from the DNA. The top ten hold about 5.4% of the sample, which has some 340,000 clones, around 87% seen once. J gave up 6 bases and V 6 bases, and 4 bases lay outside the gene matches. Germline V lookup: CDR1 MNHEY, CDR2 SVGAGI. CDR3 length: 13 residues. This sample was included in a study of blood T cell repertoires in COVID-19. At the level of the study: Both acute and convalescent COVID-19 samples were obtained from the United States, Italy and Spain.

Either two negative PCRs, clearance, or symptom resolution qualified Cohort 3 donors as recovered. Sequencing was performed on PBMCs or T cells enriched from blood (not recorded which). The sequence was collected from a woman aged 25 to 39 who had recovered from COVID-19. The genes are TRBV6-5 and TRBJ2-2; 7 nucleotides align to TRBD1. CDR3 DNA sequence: TGTGCCAGCAGCTTCAGGGGGTCCGGGGAGCTGTTTTTT. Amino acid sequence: CASSFRGSGELFF.